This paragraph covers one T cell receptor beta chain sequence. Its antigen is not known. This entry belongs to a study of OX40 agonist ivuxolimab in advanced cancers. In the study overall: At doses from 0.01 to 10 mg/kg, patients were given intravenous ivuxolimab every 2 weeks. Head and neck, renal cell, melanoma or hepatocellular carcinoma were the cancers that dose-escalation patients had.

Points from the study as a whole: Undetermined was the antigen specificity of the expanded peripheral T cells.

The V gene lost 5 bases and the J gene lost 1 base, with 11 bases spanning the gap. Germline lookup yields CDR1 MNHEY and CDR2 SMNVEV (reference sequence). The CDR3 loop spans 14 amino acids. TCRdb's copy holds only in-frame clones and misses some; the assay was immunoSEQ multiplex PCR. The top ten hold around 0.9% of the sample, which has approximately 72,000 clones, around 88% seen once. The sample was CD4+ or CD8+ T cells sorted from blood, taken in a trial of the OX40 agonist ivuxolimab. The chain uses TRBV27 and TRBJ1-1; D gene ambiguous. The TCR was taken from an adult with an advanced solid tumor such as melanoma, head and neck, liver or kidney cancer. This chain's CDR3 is CASSKERGNTEAFF. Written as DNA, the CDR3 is TGTGCCAGCAGTAAAGAGCGGGGGAACACTGAAGCTTTCTTT.